This is a list of T cell receptor beta chains from one sample in a study of CD8 T cells in Susac syndrome. TCRdb processed the immunoSEQ multiplex PCR reads anew with MiXCR; each CDR3 protein has one entry. The table lists some 260,000 distinct CDR3 sequences, around 83% of them singletons, with around 0.12% in the top ten. The sequencing input was CD8+ T cells from PBMCs. All receptors derive from a human donor with multiple sclerosis. CDR3s leave out the opening cysteine and the closing phenylalanine or tryptophan.

v_gene,CDR3aa
TRBV6-5,ASSYYHRGVAGYT
TRBV6-5,ASSYSTDTDTQY
TRBV18,ASSPLVPTTGTGGYEQY
TRBV28,ASSKTSGSNTGELF
TRBV30,AWTGTSGRETQY
TRBV6-1,ASSESGGGQPQH
TRBV29-1,SVVGSTNEKLF
TRBV27,ASAGGSTEAF
TRBV2,ASGPFNEQF
TRBV20-1,SAQDGTAAGELF
TRBV6-5,ASSYLSGSYNEQF
TRBV7-7,ASSSGTSGSYEQY
TRBV7-6,ASSFAYSDYNEQF
TRBV20-1,SARIRTSGRNGSYEQY
TRBV27,ASSPGVWTDTQY
TRBV14,ASSQYRAYEQY
TRBV5-5,ASSEPGQGFEEETQY
TRBV20-1,SARDAAESYRQY
TRBV2,ASSESRTPYEQY
TRBV6-5,ASSYSIILF
TRBV4-1,ASSQEGYGANYEQY
TRBV20-1,SAQVSNQPQH
TRBV19,ASTGRGGDTEAF
TRBV27,ASRLLGGPGELF